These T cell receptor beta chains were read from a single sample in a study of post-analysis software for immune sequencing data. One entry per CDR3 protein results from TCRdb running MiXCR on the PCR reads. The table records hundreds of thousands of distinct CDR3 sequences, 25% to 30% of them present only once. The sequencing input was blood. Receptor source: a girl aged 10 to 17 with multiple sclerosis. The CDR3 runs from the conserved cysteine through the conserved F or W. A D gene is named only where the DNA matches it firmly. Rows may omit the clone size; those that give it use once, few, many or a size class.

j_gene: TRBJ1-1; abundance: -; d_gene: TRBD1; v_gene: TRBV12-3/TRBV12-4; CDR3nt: TGTGCCAGCAGTTTATGGGGCAGGGGGCCAGACACTGAAGCTTTCTTT; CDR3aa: CASSLWGRGPDTEAFF
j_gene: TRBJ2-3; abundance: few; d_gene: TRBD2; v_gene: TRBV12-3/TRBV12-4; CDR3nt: TGTGCCAGCAGGGGGGGGACTAGCGGGAGAGTTTCAGATACGCAGTATTTT; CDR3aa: CASRGGTSGRVSDTQYF
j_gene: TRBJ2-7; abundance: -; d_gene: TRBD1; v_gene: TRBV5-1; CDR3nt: TGCGCCAGCAGCCAGAGACAGGGGTACTACGAGCAGTACTTC; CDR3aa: CASSQRQGYYEQYF
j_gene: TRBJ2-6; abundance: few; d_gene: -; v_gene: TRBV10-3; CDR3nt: TGTGCCATCTGGAGGGACTCTGGGGCCAACGTCCTGACTTTC; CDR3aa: CAIWRDSGANVLTF
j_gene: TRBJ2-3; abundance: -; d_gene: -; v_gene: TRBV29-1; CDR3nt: TGCAGCGTTGCCTGGAGCATGGGTACGCAGTATTTT; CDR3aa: CSVAWSMGTQYF
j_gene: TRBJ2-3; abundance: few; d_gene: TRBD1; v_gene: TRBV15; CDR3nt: TGTGCCACCAGCATGAGGGACAGGGGAGGGGATACGCAGTATTTT; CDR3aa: CATSMRDRGGDTQYF
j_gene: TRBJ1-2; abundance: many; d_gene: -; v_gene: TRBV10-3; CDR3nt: TGTGCCACAGAAAGGGGGGCAGGCTATGGCTACACCTTC; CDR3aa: CATERGAGYGYTF
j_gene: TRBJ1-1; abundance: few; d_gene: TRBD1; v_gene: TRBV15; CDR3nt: TGTGCCACCAGCAGCCGAAACAGGGGGAACACTGAAGCTTTCTTT; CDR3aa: CATSSRNRGNTEAFF
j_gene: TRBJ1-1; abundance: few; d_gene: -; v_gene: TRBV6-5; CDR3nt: TGTGCCAGCAGTTCCACGAAGGGTGAAGCTTTCTTT; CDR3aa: CASSSTKGEAFF
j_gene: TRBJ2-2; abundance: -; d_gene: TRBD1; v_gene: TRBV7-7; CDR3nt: TGTGCCAGCAGCTCCTTGGACAGGGGGGACGGGGAGCTGTTTTTT; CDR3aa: CASSSLDRGDGELFF
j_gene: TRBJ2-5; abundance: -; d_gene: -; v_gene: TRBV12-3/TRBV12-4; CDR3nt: TGTGCCAGCAGAGTCCGACCCCTTGAGCAGTACTTC; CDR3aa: CASRVRPLEQYF
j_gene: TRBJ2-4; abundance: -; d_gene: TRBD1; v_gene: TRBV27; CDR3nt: TGTGCCAGCGGACATTGGGGACAGGAGCTGGGGGAGCAGTGCTTC; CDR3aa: CASGHWGQELGEQCF
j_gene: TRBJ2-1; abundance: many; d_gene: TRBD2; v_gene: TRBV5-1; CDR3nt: TGCGCCAGCAGACTAGCGGGAGAAGGGGGCAATGAGCAGTTCTTC; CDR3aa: CASRLAGEGGNEQFF
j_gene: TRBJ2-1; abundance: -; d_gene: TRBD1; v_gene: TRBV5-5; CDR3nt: TGTGCCAGCAGCTTGGGGGACAGGTACAATGAGCAGTTCTTC; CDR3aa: CASSLGDRYNEQFF
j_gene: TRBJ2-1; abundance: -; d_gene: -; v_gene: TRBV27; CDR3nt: TGTGCCAGCAGGTTAGGATCGAGTCCTAAGGAGCAGTTCTTC; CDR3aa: CASRLGSSPKEQFF
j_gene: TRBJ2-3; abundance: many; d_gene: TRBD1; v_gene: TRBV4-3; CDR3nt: TGTGCCAGCAGCCAGGGGGCTAGCACAGATACGCAGTATTTT; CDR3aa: CASSQGASTDTQYF
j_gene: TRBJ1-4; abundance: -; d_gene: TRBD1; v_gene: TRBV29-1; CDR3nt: TGCAGCGTTGCTACAGGGGGAACTAATGAAAAACTGTTTTTT; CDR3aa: CSVATGGTNEKLFF
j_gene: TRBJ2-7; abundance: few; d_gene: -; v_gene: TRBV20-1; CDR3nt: TGCAGTAACCTGGCGGTACCTCCCTACGAGCAGTACTTC; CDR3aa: CSNLAVPPYEQYF
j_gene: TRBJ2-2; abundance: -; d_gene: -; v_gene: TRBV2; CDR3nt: TGTGCCAGCAGTGGGGGACATGGTACCGGGGAGCTGTTTTTT; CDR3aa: CASSGGHGTGELFF
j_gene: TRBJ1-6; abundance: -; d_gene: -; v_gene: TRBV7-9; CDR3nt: TGTGCCAGCAGCTTGTACAGGGATTATAATTCACCCCTCCACTTT; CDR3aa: CASSLYRDYNSPLHF
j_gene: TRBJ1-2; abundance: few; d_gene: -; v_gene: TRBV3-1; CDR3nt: TGTGCCAGCAGCCAAGCAGCATTTAACTATGGCTACACCTTC; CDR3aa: CASSQAAFNYGYTF